This passage covers 19 T cell receptor beta chains from one sample sequenced in a study of blood T cell repertoires in COVID-19. The repertoire was sequenced with immunoSEQ multiplex PCR; TCRdb's copy has only in-frame clones and lacks some. This table holds roughly 190,000 clones, approximately 90% found once. Sequencing was carried out using peripheral blood. These receptors were taken from a human donor in a cohort sampled during active COVID-19.

The rearrangement joins TRBV3-1 (or the pseudogene TRBV3-2) to TRBJ2-6, with 7 bases that match TRBD1. CDR1 and CDR2 from the germline V gene are LGHDT and YNNKEL (reference sequence). Trimming cost V 7 bases and J 4 bases; bases outside gene matches: 7. The CDR3 consists of 15 residues. Written as DNA, the CDR3 is TGTGCCAGCAACCCGACAGGGATCGGGGCCAACGTCCTGACTTTC. Translated: CASNPTGIGANVLTF.

The CDR3 DNA reads TGTGCCAGCAGTTTGTCCGGGACTACCACTTACGAGCAGTACTTC. This translates into CASSLSGTTTYEQYF. The chain couples TRBV27 to TRBJ2-7; 7 nucleotides agree with TRBD2. V shed 3 bases and J 4 bases; nucleotides not matched to a gene: 9. CDR1 and CDR2 from the germline V gene are MNHEY and SMNVEV (reference sequence). This CDR3 has 15 amino acids.

Comments on this clone: A junction boundary mismatches the germline segment, possibly from a read error. The CDR3 DNA sequence: TGTGCCACCCGGGACAGGGTAGACTGGTTGAGCTTC. Translating it yields CATRDRVDWLSF. The V gene is TRBV6-5, the J gene TRBJ2-7, with TRBD1 matching over 9 bases. This CDR3 region has 12 residues. Germline V CDR1 and CDR2: MNHEY, SVGAGI.

V gene TRBV5-4 combines with J gene TRBJ2-5; a weak D match, TRBD1 (6 bases). V was trimmed by 0 bases and J by 5 bases, leaving 8 bases between them. Germline CDR1 SGHNT, CDR2 YYREEE (reference sequence). CDR3 size: 13 residues. The chain's CDR3 is CASSLGGRETQYF. In nucleotides, the CDR3 is TGTGCCAGCAGCTTGGGGGGGCGTGAGACCCAGTACTTC.

The genes are TRBV6-2 or TRBV6-3 and TRBJ2-5; possibly TRBD1 for D (6 bases). The V end was cut by 4 bases, the J end by 2 bases, with 26 bases between. This CDR3 is built from 19 residues. Germline V CDR1 and CDR2: MNHEY, SVGEGT. The CDR3 protein is CASSSPAGVGGLGQETQYF. CDR3 nucleotide sequence: TGTGCCAGCAGTTCCCCCGCTGGGGTAGGGGGATTGGGGCAAGAGACCCAGTACTTC.

The rearrangement joins TRBV5-1 to TRBJ2-1; 8 bases are shared with TRBD1. V trimming: 3 bases; J trimming: 9 bases; junction bases outside the gene matches: 8. Germline CDR1 and CDR2: SGHRS and YFSETQ. There are 14 residues in the CDR3. The CDR3: CASSSPLGQVEQFF. CDR3 sequence (DNA): TGCGCCAGCAGCTCGCCTTTGGGACAGGTTGAGCAGTTCTTC.

The rearrangement links TRBV6-2 or TRBV6-3 to TRBJ2-1; TRBD2 agrees at 7 bases. CDR3 length: 14 amino acids. V was clipped by 4 bases and J by 4 bases; unmatched bases: 4. Per the germline V gene, CDR1 is MNHEY and CDR2 is SVGEGT. CDR3 DNA sequence: TGTGCCAGCAGTTCAACTAGCGAATACAATGAGCAGTTCTTC. It encodes CASSSTSEYNEQFF.

This chain uses TRBV6-1 with TRBJ2-3; TRBD2 matches at 9 bases. This CDR3 is 18 amino acids long. CDR1 and CDR2 from the germline V gene are MNHNS and SASEGT. The ends lost 2 bases at V and 0 bases at J; junction bases unmatched: 9. CDR3 protein: CASSEQLASGTSTDTQYF. CDR3 bases: TGTGCCAGCAGTGAACAATTGGCTAGCGGGACTAGCACAGATACGCAGTATTTT.

This clone was found a few times. The CDR3 here is CASSTGTSVLSYNEQFF. The CDR3 coding sequence is TGCGCCAGCAGCACCGGGACTAGCGTACTTTCCTACAATGAGCAGTTCTTC. The chain carries TRBV5-1 and TRBJ2-1; 10 positions agree with TRBD2. Germline V gives CDR1 SGHRS, CDR2 YFSETQ. The CDR3 consists of 17 residues. Trimming cost V 4 bases and J 1 base; bases outside gene matches: 8.

The gene calls are TRBV6-5 and TRBJ2-7, with 12 bases that match TRBD2. The CDR3 has 14 residues. With V trimmed by 7 bases and J by 2 bases, 3 bases remained unmatched. In germline, CDR1 is MNHEY, CDR2 SVGAGI. The CDR3, as DNA: TGTGCCAGCATCCGACTAGCGGGAGCCTACGAGCAGTACTTC. Translation: CASIRLAGAYEQYF.

A few counts support this clone. The V and J genes are TRBV6-6 and TRBJ1-2; possibly TRBD1 for D (6 bases). This CDR3 has 15 amino acids. V lost 2 bases and J lost 2, with 12 bases in between. Per germline, CDR1 MNHNY and CDR2 SVGAGI (reference sequence). This chain's CDR3 is CASSYGDTKNYGYTF. The CDR3 DNA follows: TGTGCCAGCAGTTACGGGGACACCAAAAACTATGGCTACACCTTC.

This chain uses TRBV9 with TRBJ2-3; D uncertain. The ends were cut back, 6 bases at V and 0 bases at J, with 8 bases in the middle. The germline gives CDR1 SGDLS, CDR2 YYNGEE. This CDR3 comprises 13 residues. This CDR3 is CASNSPSTDTQYF. The CDR3 DNA reads TGTGCCAGCAATTCCCCAAGCACAGATACGCAGTATTTT. The full variable domain, completed using reference TRBV9 and TRBJ2-3, is DSGVTQTPKHLITATGQRVTLRCSPRSGDLSVYWYQQSLDQGLQFLIQYYNGEERAKGNILERFSAQQFPDLHSELNLSSLELGDSALYFCASNSPSTDTQYFGPGTRLTVL.

V usage is TRBV5-1 and J usage is TRBJ2-5; D might be TRBD2 (6 bases). This CDR3 is built from 15 residues. The V and J ends lost 2 bases and 2 bases respectively, with 13 bases between them. Germline CDR1 is SGHRS and CDR2 is YFSETQ. The CDR3 loop reads CASSLGSGGQETQYF. CDR3 bases: TGCGCCAGCAGCTTAGGGAGCGGAGGGCAAGAGACCCAGTACTTC. The variable domain in full, completed from reference TRBV5-1 and TRBJ2-5, reads KAGVTQTPRYLIKTRGQQVTLSCSPISGHRSVSWYQQTPGQGLQFLFEYFSETQRNKGNFPGRFSGRQFSNSRSEMNVSTLELGDSALYLCASSLGSGGQETQYFGPGTRLLVL.

The rearrangement joins TRBV10-2 to TRBJ1-1; D is perhaps TRBD1 (6 bases). V lost 7 bases and J 5 bases, leaving 11 bases between the germline ends. This CDR3 has 12 residues. The germline V gene has CDR1 WSHSY and CDR2 SAAADI. The CDR3 sequence: CASKRGWTEAFF. The CDR3 bases are TGCGCCAGCAAAAGGGGGTGGACTGAAGCTTTCTTT.

The genes are TRBV5-6 and TRBJ2-3; 9 bases map to TRBD2. This CDR3 contains 15 residues. J lost 2 bases, V lost 3 bases, and 4 bases had no gene match. Germline CDR1 reads SGHDT; CDR2 reads YYEEEE. The CDR3 DNA follows: TGTGCCAGCAGCTGGCGGGAGGGCCCCACAGATACGCAGTATTTT. It yields the protein CASSWREGPTDTQYF.

As concerns this clone: At one end the junction does not follow the germline gene, possibly because of a read error. The chain uses TRBV2 and TRBJ2-7; 8 bases map to TRBD2. CDR3 size: 13 residues. CDR1 is SNHLY and CDR2 is FYNNEI in the germline V gene. The CDR3 coding sequence is TGTGGCAGCAATCGGGGGGGGCGCGGGGAGCAGTACTTC. This translates into CGSNRGGRGEQYF. Drawing the rest from reference TRBV2 and TRBJ2-7, the complete variable domain is EPEVTQTPSHQVTQMGQEVILRCVPISNHLYFYWYRQILGQKVEFLVSFYNNEISEKSEIFDDQFSVERPDGSNFTLKIRSTKLEDSAMYFCGSNRGGRGEQYFGPGTRLTVT.

Turning to this clone: The sample has other DNA sequences that encode this CDR3 too. This CDR3 is CASSESPVRTDTQYF. In nucleotides, the CDR3 is TGCGCCAGCAGTGAGAGTCCAGTCCGCACAGATACGCAGTATTTT. The rearrangement links TRBV10-2 to TRBJ2-3; D remains ambiguous. The ends were cut back, 2 bases at V and 1 base at J, with 10 bases in the middle. Germline loops: CDR1 WSHSY, CDR2 SAAADI. This CDR3 contains 15 residues.

The chain carries TRBV9 and TRBJ2-1; TRBD2 might be the D (5 bases). CDR3 length: 15 amino acids. Germline V CDR1 and CDR2: SGDLS, YYNGEE. V lost 7 bases, J lost 0 bases, and 14 bases lay in between. The chain's CDR3 is CASGKMGSSYNEQFF. The CDR3 region has the DNA TGTGCCAGCGGAAAAATGGGGAGCTCCTACAATGAGCAGTTCTTC.

This sequence joins TRBV5-8 and TRBJ2-3; D gene uncertain. The ends were cut back, 4 bases at V and 0 bases at J, with 9 bases in the middle. From germline, CDR1 is SGHTS and CDR2 YDEGEE. This CDR3 has 14 amino acids. The CDR3 sequence is CASSRLDSTDTQYF. CDR3 coding DNA: TGTGCCAGCAGCCGTCTAGATAGCACAGATACGCAGTATTTT.